The rows below give T cell receptor beta chains drawn from one sample of a study of T cell responses to AZD1222 COVID-19 vaccine. The table came from immunoSEQ multiplex PCR; TCRdb's copy has only in-frame clones and leaves some out. The sample lists approximately 120,000 clones, 75% to 90% occurring once. The starting material was peripheral blood, obtained on day 0 of AZD1222 vaccination. The receptors were gathered from an adult in good health. Each CDR3 is given with its conserved first and last residue. The order of the fields is V gene, D gene, J gene, CDR3 length, clone size, CDR3 protein, CDR3 DNA. A D gene is named only where the DNA matches it firmly. Expanded clones get a size class; other rows say once, few or many, or leave the size out.

TRBV12-3/TRBV12-4,-,TRBJ1-4,13,-,CASSLSPNEKLFF,TGTGCCAGCAGTTTAAGTCCTAATGAAAAACTGTTTTTT
TRBV28,-,TRBJ1-6,13,-,CASSSGLRSPLHF,TGTGCCAGCAGTTCCGGGTTAAGATCACCCCTCCACTTT
TRBV2,TRBD1,TRBJ2-3,14,-,CASKDRGGTDTQYF,TGTGCCAGCAAAGACAGGGGTGGAACAGATACGCAGTATTTT
TRBV20-1,TRBD1,TRBJ2-7,14,-,CSASSHRGSYEQYF,TGCAGTGCTAGTTCTCACAGGGGCTCCTACGAGCAGTACTTC
TRBV6-1,TRBD1,TRBJ1-2,18,-,CASSEGGTGRDLAYGYTF,TGTGCCAGCAGTGAAGGTGGGACAGGGAGGGATCTGGCCTATGGCTACACCTTC
TRBV7-2,-,TRBJ1-3,16,-,CASSLEAGSSGNTIYF,TGTGCCAGCAGCTTAGAGGCAGGGTCGTCTGGAAACACCATATATTTT
TRBV30,-,TRBJ1-6,16,-,CAWRGTVSSYNSPLHF,TGTGCCTGGAGAGGGACGGTCAGCTCCTATAATTCACCCCTCCACTTT
TRBV6-2/TRBV6-3,-,TRBJ1-5,14,-,CASSYPQGNQPQHF,TGTGCCAGCAGTTACCCGCAGGGCAATCAGCCCCAGCATTTT
TRBV5-4,-,TRBJ2-7,13,-,CASSLAKVGEQYF,TGTGCCAGCAGCTTGGCGAAAGTGGGGGAGCAGTACTTC
TRBV3-1/TRBV3-2,-,TRBJ2-2,16,-,CASSQVRLANTGELFF,TGTGCCAGCAGCCAAGTAAGGCTCGCGAACACCGGGGAGCTGTTTTTT
TRBV6-5,-,TRBJ1-1,13,once,CASSPRWGHGAFF,TGTGCCAGCAGTCCGAGGTGGGGTCACGGTGCTTTCTTT
TRBV2,-,TRBJ1-4,14,-,CASTSRTTNEKLFF,TGTGCCAGCACCTCCCGGACAACTAATGAAAAACTGTTTTTT
TRBV19,-,TRBJ1-1,13,-,CASKSGPNTEAFF,TGTGCCAGTAAATCCGGTCCCAACACTGAAGCTTTCTTT
TRBV28,-,TRBJ1-1,13,-,CASSLNRGTEAFF,TGTGCCAGCAGTTTAAACCGGGGGACTGAAGCTTTCTTT
TRBV27,TRBD1,TRBJ2-2,22,once,CASSFPPPGQGARTSNTGELFF,TGTGCCAGCAGTTTCCCGCCTCCGGGACAGGGGGCCCGTACGTCGAACACCGGGGAGCTGTTTTTT
TRBV27,-,TRBJ2-7,14,-,CASRKRLEAYEQYF,TGTGCCAGCAGGAAAAGACTAGAAGCTTACGAGCAGTACTTC
TRBV7-9,TRBD1,TRBJ1-1,14,-,CASSPGQVNTEAFF,TGTGCCAGCAGCCCGGGACAGGTGAACACTGAAGCTTTCTTT
TRBV15,-,TRBJ1-3,17,-,CATSPGGGQGAGNTIYF,TGTGCCACCAGCCCTGGGGGGGGGCAAGGAGCTGGAAACACCATATATTTT
TRBV10-3,TRBD1,TRBJ2-7,13,once,CAIGTGTIYEQYF,TGTGCCATCGGGACAGGAACTATTTACGAGCAGTACTTC
TRBV18,-,TRBJ1-3,17,-,CASSRLRGESSGNTIYF,TGTGCCAGCTCGCGCCTCAGGGGTGAGAGCTCTGGAAACACCATATATTTT
TRBV19,TRBD1,TRBJ1-6,14,-,CASKQGSYNSPLHF,TGTGCCAGCAAACAGGGGTCCTATAATTCACCCCTCCACTTT
TRBV12-3/TRBV12-4,-,TRBJ2-1,13,-,CASSFTSSGEQFF,TGTGCCAGCAGTTTTACTAGCTCTGGTGAGCAGTTCTTC
TRBV30,-,TRBJ2-1,14,once,CAWSPPTLYNEQFF,TGTGCCTGGAGTCCCCCCACTCTTTACAATGAGCAGTTCTTC
TRBV27,-,TRBJ1-1,14,-,CASSLVGSGTEAFF,TGTGCCAGCAGTTTAGTAGGGTCGGGGACTGAAGCTTTCTTT
TRBV3-1/TRBV3-2,-,TRBJ2-2,15,-,CASSQRGPNTGELFF,TGTGCCAGCAGCCAGCGGGGCCCCAACACCGGGGAGCTGTTTTTT
TRBV13,-,TRBJ2-2,12,once,CASSPKPGELFF,TGTGCCAGCAGCCCTAAGCCCGGGGAGCTGTTTTTT
TRBV6-2/TRBV6-3,-,TRBJ2-5,12,-,CASSAVGETQYF,TGTGCCAGCAGTGCGGTTGGAGAGACCCAGTACTTC
TRBV1,-,TRBJ2-1,16,-,CTSSQEGREAHNEQFF,TGCACCAGCAGCCAAGAAGGGCGGGAGGCGCACAATGAGCAGTTCTTC
TRBV11-2,TRBD2,TRBJ2-7,16,once,CASRTLGSGRGREQYF,TGTGCCAGCAGAACCCTGGGTAGCGGGAGGGGACGCGAGCAGTACTTC
TRBV28,TRBD2,TRBJ2-2,18,-,CASSTEVSSGSANGELFF,TGTGCCAGCAGTACCGAAGTAAGCAGCGGGAGCGCGAACGGGGAGCTGTTTTTT
TRBV11-2,TRBD1,TRBJ2-5,14,-,CASSRLGQAETQYF,TGTGCCAGCAGCCGCCTAGGACAGGCTGAGACCCAGTACTTC
TRBV14,-,TRBJ1-2,13,-,CASSQDRWDGYTF,TGTGCCAGCAGCCAAGATCGGTGGGATGGCTACACCTTC
TRBV6-5,-,TRBJ2-2,14,once,CASSYGVATGELFF,TGTGCCAGCAGTTACGGGGTGGCCACCGGGGAGCTGTTTTTT
TRBV7-2,-,TRBJ2-5,15,-,CASSLDHLAQETQYF,TGTGCCAGCAGCTTAGATCACTTGGCGCAAGAGACCCAGTACTTC
TRBV28,TRBD1,TRBJ1-2,13,-,CASYQQGRVGYTF,TGTGCCAGCTATCAACAGGGGAGGGTTGGCTACACCTTC
TRBV5-8,TRBD2,TRBJ2-5,16,-,CASSLMSSGGKETQYF,TGTGCCAGCAGCTTGATGTCTAGCGGGGGGAAAGAGACCCAGTACTTC
TRBV24-1,TRBD1,TRBJ1-1,15,-,CATSDLYRGHTEAFF,TGTGCCACCAGTGACCTCTACAGGGGCCACACTGAAGCTTTCTTT
TRBV7-8,-,TRBJ1-3,15,-,CASKLDGSSGNTIYF,TGTGCCAGTAAGCTGGACGGGAGCTCTGGAAACACCATATATTTT
TRBV2,-,TRBJ1-4,15,-,CASSERGGAGEKLFF,TGTGCCAGCAGTGAACGGGGAGGGGCCGGTGAAAAACTGTTTTTT
TRBV13,TRBD1,TRBJ2-2,17,-,CASSLDRGPEVAGELFF,TGTGCCAGCAGCTTAGACAGGGGGCCTGAGGTGGCCGGGGAGCTGTTTTTT
TRBV6-5,TRBD1,TRBJ2-7,15,-,CASSYPGQGAGEQYF,TGTGCCAGCAGTTACCCGGGACAGGGGGCGGGTGAGCAGTACTTC
TRBV28,TRBD1,TRBJ2-3,14,-,CASSFGQGTDTQYF,TGTGCCAGCAGTTTTGGACAGGGCACAGATACGCAGTATTTT
TRBV5-8,-,TRBJ1-2,15,-,CASSLRGAVSYGYTF,TGTGCCAGCAGCTTACGAGGGGCGGTGAGCTATGGCTACACCTTC